The T cell receptor beta chain under discussion was sequenced for a study of blood T cell repertoires in COVID-19. In the study overall: The United States, Italy and Spain supplied acute and convalescent COVID-19 samples. T cells, B-cell-depleted T cells, or PBMCs provided the cDNA or gDNA that served as material.

Germline V gene lookup returns CDR1 LNHDA and CDR2 SQIVND (reference sequence). V lost 5 bases, J lost 9 bases, and 15 bases stayed unmatched. The CDR3 is made up of 17 amino acids. Profiled with immunoSEQ multiplex PCR; TCRdb holds only in-frame clones, not every one. The table has about 310,000 clones, roughly 84% seen once. The sequencing sample was made of peripheral blood. V usage is TRBV19 and J usage is TRBJ1-6, with 8 bases identical to TRBD1. The TCR was taken from a man in his fifties with active or convalescent COVID-19. CDR3 residues: CASSARTGWAVGSPLHF. The CDR3 coding sequence is TGTGCCAGTAGTGCCCGGACAGGGTGGGCTGTGGGTTCACCCCTCCACTTT.